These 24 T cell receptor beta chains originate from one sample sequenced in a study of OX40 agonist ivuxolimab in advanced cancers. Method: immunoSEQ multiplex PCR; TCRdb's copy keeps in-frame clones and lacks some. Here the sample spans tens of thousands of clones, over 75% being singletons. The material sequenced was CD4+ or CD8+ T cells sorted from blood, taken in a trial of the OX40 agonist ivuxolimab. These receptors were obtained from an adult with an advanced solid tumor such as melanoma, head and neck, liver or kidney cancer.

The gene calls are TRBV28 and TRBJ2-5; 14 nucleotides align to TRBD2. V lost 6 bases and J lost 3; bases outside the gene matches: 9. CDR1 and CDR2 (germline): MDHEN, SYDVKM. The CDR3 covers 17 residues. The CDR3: CASSDAGLAGVEETQYF. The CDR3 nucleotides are TGTGCCAGCAGCGACGCGGGACTAGCGGGAGTTGAAGAGACCCAGTACTTC.

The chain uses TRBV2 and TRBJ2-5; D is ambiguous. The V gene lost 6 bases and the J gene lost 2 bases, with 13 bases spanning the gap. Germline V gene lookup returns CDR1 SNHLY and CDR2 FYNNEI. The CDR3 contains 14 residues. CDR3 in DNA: TGTGCCAGCAGGGGCCCTAGGGTTCAAGAGACCCAGTACTTC. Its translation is CASRGPRVQETQYF.

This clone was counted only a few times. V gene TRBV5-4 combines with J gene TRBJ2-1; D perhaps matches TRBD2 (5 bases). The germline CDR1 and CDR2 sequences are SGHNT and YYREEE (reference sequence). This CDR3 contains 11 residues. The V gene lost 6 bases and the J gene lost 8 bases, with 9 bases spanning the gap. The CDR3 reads CASTSGDEQFF. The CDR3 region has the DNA TGTGCCAGCACAAGCGGCGATGAGCAGTTCTTC.

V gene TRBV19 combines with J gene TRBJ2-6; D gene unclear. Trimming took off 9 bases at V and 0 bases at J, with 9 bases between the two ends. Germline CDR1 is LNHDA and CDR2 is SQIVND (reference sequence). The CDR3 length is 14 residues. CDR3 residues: CASTPGSGANVLTF. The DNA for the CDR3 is TGTGCCAGCACTCCAGGCTCTGGGGCCAACGTCCTGACTTTC. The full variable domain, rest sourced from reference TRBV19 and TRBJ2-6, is DGGITQSPKYLFRKEGQNVTLSCEQNLNHDAMYWYRQDPGQGLRLIYYSQIVNDFQKGDIAEGYSVSREKKESFPLTVTSAQKNPTAFYLCASTPGSGANVLTFGAGSRLTVL.

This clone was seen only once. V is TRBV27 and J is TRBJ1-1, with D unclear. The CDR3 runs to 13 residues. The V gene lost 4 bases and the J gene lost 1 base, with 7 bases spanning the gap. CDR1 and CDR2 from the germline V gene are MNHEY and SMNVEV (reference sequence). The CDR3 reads CASSSGRNTEAFF. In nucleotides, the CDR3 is TGTGCCAGCAGTTCGGGAAGGAACACTGAAGCTTTCTTT.

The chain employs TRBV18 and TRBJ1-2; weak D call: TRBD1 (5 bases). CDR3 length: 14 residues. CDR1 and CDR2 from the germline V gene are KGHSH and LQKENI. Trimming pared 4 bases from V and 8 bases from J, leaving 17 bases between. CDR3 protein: CASSHRDRKGGYTF. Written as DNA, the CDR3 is TGTGCCAGCTCACACCGGGACCGAAAAGGGGGCTACACCTTC.

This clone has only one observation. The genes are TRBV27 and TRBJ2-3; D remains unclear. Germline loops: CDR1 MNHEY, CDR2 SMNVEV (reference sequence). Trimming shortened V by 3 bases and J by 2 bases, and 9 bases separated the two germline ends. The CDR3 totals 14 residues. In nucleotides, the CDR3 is TGTGCCAGCAGTTTTAAGGCCTACACAGATACGCAGTATTTT. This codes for CASSFKAYTDTQYF.

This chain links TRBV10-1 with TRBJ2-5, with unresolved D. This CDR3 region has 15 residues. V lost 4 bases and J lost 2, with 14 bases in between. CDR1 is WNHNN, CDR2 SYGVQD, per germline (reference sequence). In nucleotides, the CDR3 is TGCGCCAGCAGTGCCACCAGTTCACCACAAGAGACCCAGTACTTC. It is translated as CASSATSSPQETQYF.

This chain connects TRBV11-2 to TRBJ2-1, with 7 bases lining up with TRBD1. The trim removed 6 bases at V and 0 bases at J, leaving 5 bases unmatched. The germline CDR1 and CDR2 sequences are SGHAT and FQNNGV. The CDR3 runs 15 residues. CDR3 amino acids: CASRPRDSSYNEQFF. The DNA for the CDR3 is TGTGCCAGCAGGCCTCGGGACAGCTCCTACAATGAGCAGTTCTTC.

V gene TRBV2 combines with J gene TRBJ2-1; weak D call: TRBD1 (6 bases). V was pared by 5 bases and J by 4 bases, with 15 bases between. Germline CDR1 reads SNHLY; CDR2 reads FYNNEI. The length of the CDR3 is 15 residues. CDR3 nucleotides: TGTGCCAGCAGTCATACTACGGACAGATACAATGAGCAGTTCTTC. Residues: CASSHTTDRYNEQFF.

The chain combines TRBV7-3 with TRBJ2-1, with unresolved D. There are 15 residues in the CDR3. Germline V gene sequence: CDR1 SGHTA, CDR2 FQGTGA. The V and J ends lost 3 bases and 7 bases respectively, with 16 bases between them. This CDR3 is CASSLDGVAGNEQFF. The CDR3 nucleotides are TGTGCCAGCAGCTTGGACGGTGTAGCTGGGAATGAGCAGTTCTTC.

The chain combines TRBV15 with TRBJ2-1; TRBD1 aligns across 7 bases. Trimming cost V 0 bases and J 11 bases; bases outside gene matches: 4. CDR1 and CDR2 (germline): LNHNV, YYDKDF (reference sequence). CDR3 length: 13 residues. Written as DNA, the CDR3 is TGTGCCACCAGCAGAGAGTGGGACAGCCAGCAGTTCTTC. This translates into CATSREWDSQQFF.

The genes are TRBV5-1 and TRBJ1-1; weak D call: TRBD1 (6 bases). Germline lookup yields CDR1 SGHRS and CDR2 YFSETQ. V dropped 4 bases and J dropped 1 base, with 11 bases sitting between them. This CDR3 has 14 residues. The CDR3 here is CASSPQGTNTEAFF. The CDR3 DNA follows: TGCGCCAGCAGCCCCCAGGGGACGAACACTGAAGCTTTCTTT.

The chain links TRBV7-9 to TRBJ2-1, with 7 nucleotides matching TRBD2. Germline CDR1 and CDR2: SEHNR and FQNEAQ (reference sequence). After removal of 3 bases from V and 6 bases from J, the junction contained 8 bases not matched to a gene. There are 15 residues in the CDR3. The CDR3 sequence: CASSFASGLSNEQFF. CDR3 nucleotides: TGTGCCAGCAGCTTCGCTAGCGGTCTATCCAATGAGCAGTTCTTC.

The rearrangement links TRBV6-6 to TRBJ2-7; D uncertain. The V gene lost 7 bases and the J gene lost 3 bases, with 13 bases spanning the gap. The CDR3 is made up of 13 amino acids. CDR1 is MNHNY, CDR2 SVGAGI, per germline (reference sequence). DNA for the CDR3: TGTGCCAGCACCTTCGGGTCTTACTACGAGCAGTACTTC. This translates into CASTFGSYYEQYF.

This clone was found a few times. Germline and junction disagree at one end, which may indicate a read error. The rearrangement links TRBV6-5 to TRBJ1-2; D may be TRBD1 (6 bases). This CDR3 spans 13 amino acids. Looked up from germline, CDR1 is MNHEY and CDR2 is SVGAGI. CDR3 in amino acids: CAISDGGWYGYTF. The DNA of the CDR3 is TGTGCCATCAGTGACGGGGGCTGGTATGGCTACACCTTC.

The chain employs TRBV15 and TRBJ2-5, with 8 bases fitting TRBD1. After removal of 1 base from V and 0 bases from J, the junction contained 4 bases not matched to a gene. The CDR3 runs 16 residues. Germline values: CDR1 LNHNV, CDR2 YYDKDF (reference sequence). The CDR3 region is CATSRGRQGNQETQYF. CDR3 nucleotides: TGTGCCACCAGCAGAGGCCGACAGGGGAACCAAGAGACCCAGTACTTC.

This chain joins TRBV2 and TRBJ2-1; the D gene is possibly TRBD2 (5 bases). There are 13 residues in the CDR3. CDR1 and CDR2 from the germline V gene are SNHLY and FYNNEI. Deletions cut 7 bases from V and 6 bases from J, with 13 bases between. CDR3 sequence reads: CASTLGVANEQFF. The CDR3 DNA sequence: TGTGCCAGCACCCTCGGGGTAGCCAATGAGCAGTTCTTC.

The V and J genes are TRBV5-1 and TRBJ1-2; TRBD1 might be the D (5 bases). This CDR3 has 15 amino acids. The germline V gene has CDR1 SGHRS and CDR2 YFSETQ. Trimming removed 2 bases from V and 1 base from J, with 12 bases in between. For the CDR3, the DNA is TGCGCCAGCAGCTTCAGTGCCCAGGGTAACTATGGCTACACCTTC. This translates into CASSFSAQGNYGYTF.

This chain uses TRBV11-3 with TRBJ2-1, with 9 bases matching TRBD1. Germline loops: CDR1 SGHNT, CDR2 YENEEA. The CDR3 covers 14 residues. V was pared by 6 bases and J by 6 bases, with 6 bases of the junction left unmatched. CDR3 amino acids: CASSDRGMGNEQFF. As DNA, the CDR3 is TGTGCCAGCAGTGACAGGGGGATGGGCAATGAGCAGTTCTTC.

The CDR3 here is CASSHVAGGLLAEAQYF. The CDR3 coding sequence is TGCGCCAGCAGCCACGTGGCAGGGGGCCTCCTGGCAGAGGCGCAGTATTTT. This chain links TRBV5-1 with TRBJ2-3, with 8 bases lining up with TRBD1. V shed 4 bases and J 10 bases; nucleotides not matched to a gene: 20. This CDR3 has 17 residues. Germline loops: CDR1 SGHRS, CDR2 YFSETQ.

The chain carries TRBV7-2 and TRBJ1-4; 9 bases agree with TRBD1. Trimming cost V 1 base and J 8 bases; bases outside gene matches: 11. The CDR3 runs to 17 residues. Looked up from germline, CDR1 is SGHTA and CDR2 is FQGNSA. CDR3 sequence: CASSLGGQGSGIEKLFF. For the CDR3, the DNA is TGTGCCAGCAGCTTAGGGGGACAGGGTAGTGGTATCGAAAAACTGTTTTTT.

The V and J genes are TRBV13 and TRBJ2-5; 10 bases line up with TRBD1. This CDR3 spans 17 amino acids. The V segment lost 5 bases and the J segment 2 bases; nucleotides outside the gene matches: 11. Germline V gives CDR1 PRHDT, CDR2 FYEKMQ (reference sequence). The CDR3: CASSLTEGTGEQETQYF. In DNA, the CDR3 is TGTGCCAGCAGCCTCACGGAGGGGACAGGGGAGCAAGAGACCCAGTACTTC.

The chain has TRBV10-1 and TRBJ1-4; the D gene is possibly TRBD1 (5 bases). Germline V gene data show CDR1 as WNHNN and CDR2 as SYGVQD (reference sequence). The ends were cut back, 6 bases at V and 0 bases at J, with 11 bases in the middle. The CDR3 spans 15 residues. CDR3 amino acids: CASSPTAATNEKLFF. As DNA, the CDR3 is TGCGCCAGCAGCCCGACAGCTGCAACTAATGAAAAACTGTTTTTT.